The rows below give T cell receptor beta chains drawn from one sample of a study of blood T cell repertoires in COVID-19. Some clones are missing from TCRdb's copy, which holds only in-frame ones; the method was immunoSEQ multiplex PCR. The repertoire has about 220,000 clones, 82% of them found once; the top ten carry 3% to 4%. The sample consisted of PBMCs or T cells enriched from blood (not recorded which). The receptor source for this set is a woman aged 55-69 years who had recovered from COVID-19. Each CDR3 is given with its conserved first and last residue. D genes are given only for firm matches. A clone size is listed for some rows: how often the clone was seen (once, few, many), or a class if it is expanded.

d_call j_call clone_size v_call cdr3_aa cdr3_nt
- TRBJ2-3 - TRBV7-3 CASSLGTVTDTQYF TGTGCCAGCAGCCTAGGGACTGTCACAGATACGCAGTATTTT
TRBD2 TRBJ2-3 - TRBV25-1 CASRYSGEITDTQYF TGTGCCAGCAGATATAGCGGGGAAATCACAGATACGCAGTATTTT
- TRBJ2-7 - TRBV10-3 CAISESKGGPSYEQYF TGTGCCATCAGTGAGTCGAAGGGAGGCCCCTCCTACGAGCAGTACTTC
TRBD2 TRBJ2-1 - TRBV4-3 CASSQDPLAGGHNEQFF TGCGCCAGCAGCCAAGATCCACTAGCGGGGGGGCACAATGAGCAGTTCTTC
TRBD2 TRBJ2-1 - TRBV18 CASAEGLDPNEQFF TGTGCCAGCGCGGAGGGACTAGATCCGAATGAGCAGTTCTTC
- TRBJ2-3 - TRBV11-2 CASSLLRGSTDTQYF TGTGCCAGCAGCTTATTGCGGGGAAGCACAGATACGCAGTATTTT
TRBD1 TRBJ1-2 - TRBV6-1 CASSEGQGARGYTF TGTGCCAGCAGTGAAGGACAGGGGGCGCGAGGCTACACCTTC
TRBD1 TRBJ1-1 few TRBV18 CASSPASGGRNTEAFF TGTGCCAGCTCACCAGCCTCAGGGGGGAGGAACACTGAAGCTTTCTTT
- TRBJ1-4 - TRBV27 CASTGRTNEKLFF TGTGCCAGCACAGGGAGGACTAATGAAAAACTGTTTTTT
TRBD2 TRBJ2-7 - TRBV5-1 CASSFRGLVSGEQYF TGCGCCAGCAGCTTCCGTGGACTAGTGAGTGGGGAGCAGTACTTC
- TRBJ2-7 few TRBV2 CASRGLFVEQYF TGTGCCAGCAGAGGACTGTTCGTAGAGCAGTACTTC
- TRBJ2-7 - TRBV27 CASSLPTYEQYF TGTGCCAGCAGTTTACCTACCTACGAGCAGTACTTC
TRBD1 TRBJ2-5 - TRBV19 CASRDPTGGSETQYF TGTGCCAGTCGGGATCCGACAGGGGGGAGCGAGACCCAGTACTTC
- TRBJ1-2 - TRBV2 CASSVSGTPYGYTF TGTGCCAGCAGTGTCAGCGGGACACCATATGGCTACACCTTC
- TRBJ1-5 - TRBV2 CASMGTENQPQHF TGTGCCAGCATGGGTACAGAGAATCAGCCCCAGCATTTT
TRBD2 TRBJ2-1 - TRBV5-1 CASSWGLAGGLEQFF TGCGCCAGCAGCTGGGGACTAGCGGGGGGGCTTGAGCAGTTCTTC
TRBD2 TRBJ2-1 - TRBV5-5 CASSLPQTSGSSDEQFF TGTGCCAGCAGCTTGCCCCAGACTAGCGGGAGTTCGGATGAGCAGTTCTTC
TRBD1 TRBJ1-2 - TRBV4-1 CASSHTGAGYTF TGCGCCAGCAGCCACACAGGGGCAGGCTACACCTTC
- TRBJ2-1 - TRBV25-1 CASSQHRGGSYNEQFF TGTGCCAGCAGTCAACACCGGGGAGGCTCCTACAATGAGCAGTTCTTC
- TRBJ2-7 few TRBV2 CASSDIQGTEEQYF TGTGCCAGCAGTGATATTCAGGGGACCGAGGAGCAGTACTTC
TRBD1 TRBJ1-2 - TRBV6-4 CASSVDRGYGYTF TGTGCCAGCAGCGTAGACAGGGGTTATGGCTACACCTTC
- TRBJ2-3 - TRBV25-1 CASSEYDWGADTQYF TGTGCCAGCAGTGAATATGATTGGGGAGCAGATACGCAGTATTTT
TRBD1 TRBJ1-1 - TRBV7-2 CASSLDRGNTEAFF TGTGCCAGCAGCTTGGACAGGGGGAACACTGAAGCTTTCTTT
- TRBJ1-5 - TRBV4-3 CASSQDVGVSDQPQHF TGCGCCAGCAGCCAAGATGTTGGAGTTAGCGATCAGCCCCAGCATTTT
- TRBJ1-3 - TRBV7-9 CASSLYGGSSGNTIYF TGTGCCAGCAGCCTGTATGGAGGGAGCTCTGGAAACACCATATATTTT
- TRBJ2-5 once TRBV3-1/TRBV3-2 CASSQYHVTGEETQYF TGTGCCAGCAGCCAGTACCACGTGACCGGGGAGGAGACCCAGTACTTC
- TRBJ1-1 - TRBV11-2 CASSRRGFF TGTGCCAGCAGCCGCAGGGGTTTCTTT
TRBD1 TRBJ1-1 - TRBV2 CASSSRTGDTEAFF TGTGCCAGCAGTAGCAGGACAGGGGATACTGAAGCTTTCTTT
- TRBJ2-1 - TRBV7-6 CASTPGGDSSYNEQFF TGTGCCAGCACCCCTGGAGGGGACAGCTCCTACAATGAGCAGTTCTTC
- TRBJ1-1 - TRBV6-5 CASSYSQGLAFF TGTGCCAGCAGTTACTCGCAGGGGCTGGCTTTCTTT
- TRBJ1-1 - TRBV10-3 CAISSGQPNTEAFF TGTGCCATCAGTTCGGGACAACCGAACACTGAAGCTTTCTTT
- TRBJ1-1 - TRBV27 CASSGRSLNTEAFF TGTGCCAGCAGTGGGAGGTCTCTGAACACTGAAGCTTTCTTT
- TRBJ1-2 - TRBV11-1 CASSLAGGFYGYTF TGTGCCAGCAGCTTAGCCGGGGGATTCTATGGCTACACCTTC
TRBD2 TRBJ2-5 - TRBV10-3 CAISEPIGLASETQYF TGTGCCATCAGTGAGCCGATCGGACTAGCTTCGGAGACCCAGTACTTC
TRBD1 TRBJ1-5 - TRBV19 CASSIWSGQGADQPQHF TGTGCCAGTAGTATTTGGTCGGGACAGGGGGCTGATCAGCCCCAGCATTTT
- TRBJ1-1 - TRBV5-4 CASSLVPDTEAFF TGTGCCAGCAGCTTGGTCCCGGACACTGAAGCTTTCTTT
TRBD2 TRBJ2-3 - TRBV9 CASSVGSLAGAPSTDTQYF TGTGCCAGCAGCGTAGGCTCTCTAGCGGGGGCTCCGAGCACAGATACGCAGTATTTT
- TRBJ1-2 - TRBV19 CASNSDYGYTF TGTGCCAGTAATTCTGACTATGGCTACACCTTC
- TRBJ1-1 - TRBV4-3 CASSQDPGNTEAFF TGCGCCAGCAGCCAAGATCCAGGGAACACTGAAGCTTTCTTT